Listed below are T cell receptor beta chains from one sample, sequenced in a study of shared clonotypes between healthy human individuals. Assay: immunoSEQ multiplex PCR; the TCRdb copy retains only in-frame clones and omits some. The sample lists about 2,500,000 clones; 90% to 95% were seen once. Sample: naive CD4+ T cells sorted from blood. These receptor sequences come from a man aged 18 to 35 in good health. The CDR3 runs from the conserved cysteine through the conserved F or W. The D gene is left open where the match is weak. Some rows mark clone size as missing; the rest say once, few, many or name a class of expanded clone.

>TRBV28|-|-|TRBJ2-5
TGTGCCAGCAGTGTGGAAGAGACCCAGTACTTC
CASSVEETQYF
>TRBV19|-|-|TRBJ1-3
TGTGCCAGTAGTCCCCCCGGCAGGGCTGGAAACACCATATATTTT
CASSPPGRAGNTIYF
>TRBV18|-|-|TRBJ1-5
TGTGCCAGCTCACCTCCCGGGGGCCTAGGCAATCAGCCCCAGCATTTT
CASSPPGGLGNQPQHF
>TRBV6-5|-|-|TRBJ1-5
TGTGCCAGCAGTGAGTGGGGTTCACCCCAGCATTTT
CASSEWGSPQHF
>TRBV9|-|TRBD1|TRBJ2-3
TGTGCCAGCAGCGGACAGGGGTTTGATCGTAGCACAGATACGCAGTATTTT
CASSGQGFDRSTDTQYF
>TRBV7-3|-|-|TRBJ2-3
TGTGCCAGCAGTCAGGACAGATACACAGATACGCAGTATTTT
CASSQDRYTDTQYF
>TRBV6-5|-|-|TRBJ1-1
TGTGCCAGCAGTTCCATGGAGATTCGTATGAACACTGAAGCTTTCTTT
CASSSMEIRMNTEAFF
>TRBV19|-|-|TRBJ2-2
TGTGCCAGTGCCAAGGGCGACACCGGGGAGCTGTTTTTT
CASAKGDTGELFF
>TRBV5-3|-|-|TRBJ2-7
TGTGCCAGAAGCCCGAGGGGGATAAGCTCCTACGAGCAGTACTTC
CARSPRGISSYEQYF
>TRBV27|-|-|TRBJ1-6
TGTGCCAGCAGTTCGTCAGAGTATAATTCACCCCTCCACTTT
CASSSSEYNSPLHF
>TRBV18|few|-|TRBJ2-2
TGTGCCAGCTCACCACCGATCGGGGAGCTGTTTTTT
CASSPPIGELFF
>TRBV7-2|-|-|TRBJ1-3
TGTGCCAGCAGCAGCCCGGGAAACACCATATATTTT
CASSSPGNTIYF
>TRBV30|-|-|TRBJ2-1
TGTGCCTGGATGACGTCCAAAACGTCTTCCTACAATGAGCAGTTCTTC
CAWMTSKTSSYNEQFF
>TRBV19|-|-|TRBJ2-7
TGTGCCAGTAGTCGGAGTATCAACAAGGCCTACGAGCAGTACTTC
CASSRSINKAYEQYF
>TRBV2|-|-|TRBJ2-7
TGTGCCAGCAAGGACTCGGAGGGCCCCTACGAGCAGTACTTC
CASKDSEGPYEQYF
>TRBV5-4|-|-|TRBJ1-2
TGTGCCAGCAGCTTGGCCAGGGTGGAGAACTATGGCTACACCTTC
CASSLARVENYGYTF
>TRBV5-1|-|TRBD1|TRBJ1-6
TGCGCCAGCAGCTTAGGGACAGTAGATAATTCACCCCTCCACTTT
CASSLGTVDNSPLHF
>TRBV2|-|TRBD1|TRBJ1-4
TGTGCCAGCACCATGAACAGGGGTAATGAAAAACTGTTTTTT
CASTMNRGNEKLFF
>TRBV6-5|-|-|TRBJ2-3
TGTGCCAGCAGTTACCGCATGGGAAGCACAGATACGCAGTATTTT
CASSYRMGSTDTQYF